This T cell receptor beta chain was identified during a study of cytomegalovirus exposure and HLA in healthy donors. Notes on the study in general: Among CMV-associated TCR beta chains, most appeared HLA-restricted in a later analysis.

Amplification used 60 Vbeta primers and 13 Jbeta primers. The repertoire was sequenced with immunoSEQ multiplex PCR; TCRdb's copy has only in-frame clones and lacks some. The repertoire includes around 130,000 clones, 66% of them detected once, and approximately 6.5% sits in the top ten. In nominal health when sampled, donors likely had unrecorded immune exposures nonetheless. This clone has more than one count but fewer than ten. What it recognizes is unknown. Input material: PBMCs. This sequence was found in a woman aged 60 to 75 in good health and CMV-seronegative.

CDR3 sequence (DNA): TGTGCCAGCAGCCCAACCGGGACAGCCTACAATGAGCAGTTCTTC. It encodes CASSPTGTAYNEQFF. The chain has TRBV7-9 and TRBJ2-1; 7 bases agree with TRBD1. The germline V gene has CDR1 SEHNR and CDR2 FQNEAQ (reference sequence). Trimming cost V 5 bases and J 2 bases; bases outside gene matches: 6. The CDR3 sequence is 15 residues long.